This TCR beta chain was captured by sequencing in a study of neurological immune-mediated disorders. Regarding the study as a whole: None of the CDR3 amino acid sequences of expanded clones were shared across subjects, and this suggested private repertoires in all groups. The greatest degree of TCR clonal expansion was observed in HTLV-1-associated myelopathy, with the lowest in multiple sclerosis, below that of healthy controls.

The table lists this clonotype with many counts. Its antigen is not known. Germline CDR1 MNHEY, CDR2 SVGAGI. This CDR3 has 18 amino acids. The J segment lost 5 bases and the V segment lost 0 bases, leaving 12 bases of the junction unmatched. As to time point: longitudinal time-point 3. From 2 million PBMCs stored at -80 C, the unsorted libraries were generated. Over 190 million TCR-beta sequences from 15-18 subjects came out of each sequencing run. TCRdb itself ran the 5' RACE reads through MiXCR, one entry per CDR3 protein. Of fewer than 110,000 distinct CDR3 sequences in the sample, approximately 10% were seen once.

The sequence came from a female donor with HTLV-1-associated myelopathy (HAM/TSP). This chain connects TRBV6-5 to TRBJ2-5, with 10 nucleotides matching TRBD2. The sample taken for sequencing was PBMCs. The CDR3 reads CASSYSGSSGGARETQYF. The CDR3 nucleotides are TGTGCCAGCAGTTACTCGGGGTCCAGCGGGGGGGCCCGGGAGACCCAGTACTTC.